This T cell receptor beta chain was found in a study of cytomegalovirus exposure and HLA in healthy donors. V gave up 4 bases and J gave up 8 bases, with 23 bases separating them. This CDR3 region has 17 residues. The germline V gene has CDR1 SGHAT and CDR2 FQDESV (reference sequence). Study conclusions and caveats: There were some 150 TCR beta chains listed as cytomegalovirus-associated.

About this clone: The antigen is undetermined.

Some clones are missing from TCRdb's copy, which holds only in-frame ones; the method was immunoSEQ multiplex PCR. The sample includes under 150,000 clones, around nine tenths of them seen just once. The sequence was collected from a man in his late teens or twenties in good health and CMV-seropositive. What was sequenced was PBMCs. The chain has TRBV11-1 and TRBJ2-2; tentative D call: TRBD1 (6 bases). The CDR3 sequence is CASSSILRGTFGGELFF. CDR3 bases: TGTGCCAGCAGCTCAATTCTCAGGGGCACCTTTGGAGGGGAGCTGTTTTTT.